This TCR beta chain derives from a study of blood T cells in healthy people across ages. Next came a second PCR, run for about 6 to 12 cycles, which used a sample-barcoded 5' primer along with a J-beta primer mix. TCRdb reprocessed the 5' RACE reads via MiXCR and lists one record per CDR3 protein. Of 1.5 million to 2 million distinct CDR3 sequences detected, 49% appear once; the ten largest clones hold 2% to 2.5%. V was clipped by 4 bases and J by 2 bases, with 17 bases between them. In germline, CDR1 is SGHVS, CDR2 FNYEAQ. The CDR3 consists of 16 residues. The chain is built from TRBV7-6 and TRBJ1-2; D is undetermined. The sample taken for sequencing was blood. This receptor was taken from a woman aged 40 to 50 in good health. The DNA of the CDR3 is TGTGCCAGCAGCTCGGCCCGGGAGGGCAGCAACTATGGCTACACCTTC. Translated, it gives CASSSAREGSNYGYTF.